The 14 T cell receptor beta chains below were found in one sample sequenced in a study of shared clonotypes between healthy human individuals. Assay: immunoSEQ multiplex PCR; the TCRdb copy retains only in-frame clones and omits some. The table includes nearly 1 million clones, around 80% detected once. Sequencing input: memory CD4+ T cells sorted from blood. Subset defined: CD45RA-negative fraction. The receptors here all came from a man aged 18 to 29 in good health.

V usage is TRBV4-3 and J usage is TRBJ1-2, with 7 bases matching TRBD1. This CDR3 region has 16 residues. Trimming cost V 0 bases and J 0 bases; bases outside gene matches: 4. Germline-derived CDR1 and CDR2 are LGHNA and YSLEER. The CDR3 region is CASSQDPGQPNYGYTF. The CDR3 nucleotides are TGCGCCAGCAGCCAAGATCCGGGACAGCCTAACTATGGCTACACCTTC.

CDR3 in amino acids: CASLSATEAFF. DNA of the CDR3: TGTGCCAGCCTGTCTGCCACTGAAGCTTTCTTT. The chain is built from TRBV25-1 and TRBJ1-1; no definite D call. V shed 8 bases and J shed 4 bases, with 8 bases lying between them. The CDR3 has 11 residues. Germline lookup yields CDR1 MGHDK and CDR2 SYGVNS.

V gene TRBV5-1 combines with J gene TRBJ2-7; D is unclear. The CDR3 length is 13 residues. V was trimmed by 0 bases and J by 3 bases, leaving 7 bases between them. Looked up from germline, CDR1 is SGHRS and CDR2 is YFSETQ. The CDR3 region is CASSLAIGYEQYF. As DNA, the CDR3 is TGCGCCAGCAGCTTGGCGATTGGCTACGAGCAGTACTTC. Together with reference TRBV5-1 and TRBJ2-7, the CDR3 gives the full variable domain: KAGVTQTPRYLIKTRGQQVTLSCSPISGHRSVSWYQQTPGQGLQFLFEYFSETQRNKGNFPGRFSGRQFSNSRSEMNVSTLELGDSALYLCASSLAIGYEQYFGPGTRLTVT.

The chain employs TRBV7-2 and TRBJ1-2; TRBD1 agrees at 9 bases. This CDR3 contains 13 residues. V gave up 4 bases and J gave up 6 bases; unmatched junction bases: 3. Germline CDR1 SGHTA, CDR2 FQGNSA. The CDR3 DNA is TGTGCCAGCAGCTCCAGGACAGGGGATGGCTACACCTTC. This sequence encodes CASSSRTGDGYTF.

This clone appeared a single time. V gene TRBV5-1 combines with J gene TRBJ2-1, with D maybe TRBD2 (6 bases). With 3 bases removed from V and 0 bases from J, the gap between germline ends came to 10 bases. The CDR3 is 15 amino acids. The V gene's germline CDR1 is SGHRS and CDR2 YFSETQ. The CDR3 protein is CASSWGLGSYNEQFF. Here the CDR3 DNA reads TGCGCCAGCAGCTGGGGACTGGGCTCCTACAATGAGCAGTTCTTC. Using reference TRBV5-1 and TRBJ2-1 for the parts outside the CDR3, the full variable domain is KAGVTQTPRYLIKTRGQQVTLSCSPISGHRSVSWYQQTPGQGLQFLFEYFSETQRNKGNFPGRFSGRQFSNSRSEMNVSTLELGDSALYLCASSWGLGSYNEQFFGPGTRLTVL.

The chain carries TRBV5-1 and TRBJ2-3; maybe TRBD1 (5 bases). This CDR3 has 16 residues. The V gene lost 1 base and the J gene lost 2 bases, with 14 bases spanning the gap. The germline V gene has CDR1 SGHRS and CDR2 YFSETQ. The CDR3 reads CASSLIATVITDTQYF. DNA of the CDR3: TGCGCCAGCAGCTTGATCGCGACAGTCATCACAGATACGCAGTATTTT.

This chain uses TRBV7-9 with TRBJ2-7; either TRBD1 or TRBD2 may fit D (5 bases each). This CDR3 spans 13 amino acids. Germline CDR1 reads SEHNR; CDR2 reads FQNEAQ (reference sequence). V was pared by 7 bases and J by 6 bases, with 16 bases between. The CDR3: CASMERGSGEQYF. The DNA of the CDR3 is TGTGCCAGCATGGAACGGGGCAGTGGCGAGCAGTACTTC. The full variable domain, in which reference TRBV7-9 and TRBJ2-7 provide the parts outside the CDR3, is DTGVSQNPRHKITKRGQNVTFRCDPISEHNRLYWYRQTLGQGPEFLTYFQNEAQLEKSRLLSDRFSAERPKGSFSTLEIQRTEQGDSAMYLCASMERGSGEQYFGPGTRLTVT.

Points on this clone: The same CDR3 arises from other DNA sequences in this sample as well. The CDR3 coding sequence is TGTGCCAGCAGCCCTGGACAGGGGAGCACTGAAGCTTTCTTT. Its protein is CASSPGQGSTEAFF. The chain uses TRBV11-3 and TRBJ1-1; 9 nucleotides agree with TRBD1. Per germline, CDR1 SGHNT and CDR2 YENEEA. This CDR3 is 14 amino acids long. V lost 5 bases, J lost 4 bases, and 5 bases stayed unmatched.

CDR3 nucleotide sequence: TGTGCCAGCTCACCAGCCTCCGGGACAGGTCTAACCGGGGCCAACGTCCTGACTTTC. Its protein is CASSPASGTGLTGANVLTF. The V gene is TRBV18, the J gene TRBJ2-6; 8 nucleotides align to TRBD1. CDR3 length: 19 amino acids. With V trimmed by 2 bases and J by 4 bases, 13 bases remained unmatched. The germline gives CDR1 KGHSH, CDR2 LQKENI. Drawing the rest from reference TRBV18 and TRBJ2-6, the complete variable domain is NAGVMQNPRHLVRRRGQEARLRCSPMKGHSHVYWYRQLPEEGLKFMVYLQKENIIDESGMPKERFSAEFPKEGPSILRIQQVVRGDSAAYFCASSPASGTGLTGANVLTFGAGSRLTVL.

In DNA form, the CDR3 reads TGTGCCAGCAGGAACACCGGGGAAGAGACCCAGTACTTC. This gives the protein CASRNTGEETQYF. V and J are TRBV7-3 and TRBJ2-5; possible D gene TRBD2, 5 bases. Germline CDR1 is SGHTA and CDR2 is FQGTGA. Trimming shortened V by 6 bases and J by 3 bases, and 11 bases separated the two germline ends. The CDR3 extends over 13 amino acids.

The V gene is TRBV4-3, the J gene TRBJ2-7; 9 positions agree with TRBD1. The CDR3 extends over 14 amino acids. V dropped 2 bases and J dropped 7; count of bases not matched to a gene: 6. Germline V CDR1 and CDR2: LGHNA, YSLEER. As DNA, the CDR3 is TGCGCCAGCAGCCAACTGACAGGGGGGGGAGAGCAGTACTTC. Translating it yields CASSQLTGGGEQYF.

The rearrangement links TRBV30 to TRBJ1-2, with 8 positions matching TRBD1. The trim removed 0 bases at V and 4 bases at J, leaving 4 bases unmatched. This CDR3 spans 14 amino acids. CDR1 is GTSNPN and CDR2 is SVGIG in the germline V gene (reference sequence). CDR3 sequence: CAWSVGTGGYGYTF. In DNA, the CDR3 is TGTGCCTGGAGTGTCGGGACAGGCGGCTATGGCTACACCTTC.

The V gene is TRBV27, the J gene TRBJ1-1; 9 bases fit TRBD1. Unmatched junction bases numbered 18, after V lost 6 bases and J lost 10 bases. CDR3 length: 16 amino acids. CDR1 is MNHEY, CDR2 SMNVEV, per germline (reference sequence). The CDR3 spells CASRKPTAGDRVLAFF. The CDR3, as DNA: TGTGCCAGCAGGAAACCTACCGCCGGGGACAGGGTGTTAGCTTTCTTT.

The chain links TRBV7-2 to TRBJ2-1, with D perhaps matching TRBD2 (5 bases). The V gene lost 7 bases and the J gene lost 4 bases, with 14 bases spanning the gap. From germline, CDR1 is SGHTA and CDR2 FQGNSA. The CDR3 loop spans 14 amino acids. The chain's CDR3 is CASTLANQYNEQFF. CDR3 nucleotide sequence: TGTGCCAGCACGCTAGCCAACCAGTACAATGAGCAGTTCTTC.